These 13 T cell receptor beta chains came from one sample sequenced in a study of T cell responses to AZD1222 COVID-19 vaccine. Repertoires were generated with immunoSEQ multiplex PCR, while TCRdb's copy carries only in-frame clones and drops some. The data show fewer than 150,000 clones, approximately 91% seen once. The sequencing used peripheral blood, collected 28 days after the second AZD1222 dose. The receptors were gathered from an adult who received the AZD1222 COVID-19 vaccine.

The chain combines TRBV11-2 with TRBJ2-2; D may be TRBD2 (5 bases). V was cut by 1 base and J by 6 bases, with 6 bases left in between. Germline loops: CDR1 SGHAT, CDR2 FQNNGV. This CDR3 contains 13 residues. The CDR3 bases are TGTGCCAGCAGCTTAGCTAGCTCCGGGGAGCTGTTTTTT. Its translation: CASSLASSGELFF.

This chain's CDR3 is CASSQMRETQYF. CDR3 DNA sequence: TGTGCCAGCAGCCAGATGAGGGAGACCCAGTACTTC. V is TRBV14 and J is TRBJ2-5; D is unclear. The V and J ends lost 3 bases and 5 bases respectively, with 7 bases between them. Germline CDR1 SGHDN, CDR2 FVKESK. CDR3 length equals 12 residues.

The V gene is TRBV28, the J gene TRBJ2-7; tentative D call: TRBD2 (5 bases). The CDR3 loop spans 15 amino acids. The V end was cut by 2 bases, the J end by 6 bases, with 17 bases between. The germline gives CDR1 MDHEN, CDR2 SYDVKM. CDR3 in DNA: TGTGCCAGCAGTTTACCTTCTAGCCACGGTGGCGAGCAGTACTTC. It translates to CASSLPSSHGGEQYF.

In its sample, this clone was seen once. The chain combines TRBV7-9 with TRBJ1-3, with D tentatively TRBD1 (6 bases). Trimming took 2 bases from V and 0 from J, leaving 11 bases between them. This CDR3 has 16 amino acids. Germline assignment: CDR1 SEHNR and CDR2 FQNEAQ (reference sequence). The CDR3 region is CASSLKGHVSGNTIYF. CDR3 nucleotide sequence: TGTGCCAGCAGCTTAAAGGGACACGTCTCTGGAAACACCATATATTTT.

The gene calls are TRBV4-3 and TRBJ1-4, with unresolved D. The CDR3 sequence is 15 residues long. Germline CDR1 and CDR2: LGHNA and YSLEER. The V gene lost 0 bases and the J gene lost 4 bases, with 9 bases spanning the gap. The CDR3 spells CASSQDRTLNEKLFF. The CDR3, as DNA: TGCGCCAGCAGCCAAGATAGGACCCTTAATGAAAAACTGTTTTTT.

A single count supports this clone. This rearrangement joins TRBV15 to TRBJ1-2; tentatively, D is TRBD1 (5 bases). V lost 2 bases and J 4 bases, leaving 14 bases between the germline ends. The CDR3 contains 15 residues. The germline V gene has CDR1 LNHNV and CDR2 YYDKDF (reference sequence). The CDR3 nucleotides are TGTGCCACCAGCAGATCCGGGACGGGAGTCTATGGCTACACCTTC. Its protein is CATSRSGTGVYGYTF. Looking up the rest from reference TRBV15 and TRBJ1-2 gives the full variable domain: DAMVIQNPRYQVTQFGKPVTLSCSQTLNHNVMYWYQQKSSQAPKLLFHYYDKDFNNEADTPDNFQSRRPNTSFCFLDIRSPGLGDTAMYLCATSRSGTGVYGYTFGSGTRLTVV.

Details on this clone: Compared with germline, one end of the junction differs, possibly owing to a read error. The chain has TRBV28 and TRBJ2-2, with a tentative D call TRBD1 (7 bases). Germline lookup yields CDR1 MDHEN and CDR2 SYDVKM. The CDR3 loop spans 14 amino acids. CDR3 in DNA: TGTGCCAGCAGTTTCGAGGGGGCAAGGCGGGGAGCTGTTTTT. Translated, it gives CASSFEGARRGAVF.

Only one count was recorded for this clone. V gene TRBV15 combines with J gene TRBJ2-1; tentatively, D is TRBD1 (6 bases). Between the trimmed V and J ends, which lost 0 bases and 1 base, there was a span of 7 bases. CDR3 length equals 15 residues. Germline CDR1 reads LNHNV; CDR2 reads YYDKDF (reference sequence). DNA of the CDR3: TGTGCCACCAGCAGAGACAGGGGATCCTACAATGAGCAGTTCTTC. Translation gives CATSRDRGSYNEQFF. The complete variable domain, with remaining parts taken from reference TRBV15 and TRBJ2-1, reads DAMVIQNPRYQVTQFGKPVTLSCSQTLNHNVMYWYQQKSSQAPKLLFHYYDKDFNNEADTPDNFQSRRPNTSFCFLDIRSPGLGDTAMYLCATSRDRGSYNEQFFGPGTRLTVL.

The DNA of the CDR3 is TGTGCCAGCAGCACTAGCGGGGGGTTGACCGGGGAGCTGTTTTTT. Protein product: CASSTSGGLTGELFF. The rearrangement uses TRBV6-5 and TRBJ2-2; 12 bases agree with TRBD2. The germline gives CDR1 MNHEY, CDR2 SVGAGI. The V segment lost 6 bases and the J segment 5 bases; nucleotides outside the gene matches: 4. The CDR3 covers 15 residues.

V is TRBV18 and J is TRBJ1-3; D is uncertain. The CDR3 consists of 15 residues. The V gene's germline CDR1 is KGHSH and CDR2 LQKENI. V was pared by 2 bases and J by 4 bases, with 12 bases between. The CDR3 spells CASSPGRLLGNTIYF. The DNA for the CDR3 is TGTGCCAGCTCACCAGGACGCCTCCTCGGAAACACCATATATTTT.

The chain links TRBV6-5 to TRBJ1-1; D remains ambiguous. V lost 5 bases, J lost 0 bases, and 13 bases lay in between. Germline V gene data show CDR1 as MNHEY and CDR2 as SVGAGI. CDR3 length: 15 amino acids. The CDR3 DNA sequence: TGTGCCAGCAGTATGCCCTACCAGATGAACACTGAAGCTTTCTTT. This encodes CASSMPYQMNTEAFF.

The chain joins TRBV19 to TRBJ1-5; 8 nucleotides agree with TRBD1. Germline trimming cut 3 bases from V and 5 bases from J; bases unmatched to any gene: 0. CDR3 size: 13 residues. CDR1 and CDR2 (germline): LNHDA, SQIVND (reference sequence). The CDR3 here is CASSMTGDQPQHF. In DNA form, the CDR3 reads TGTGCCAGTAGTATGACAGGGGATCAGCCCCAGCATTTT.

The V and J genes are TRBV5-1 and TRBJ1-5, with a possible D match to TRBD1 (6 bases). Trimming cost V 0 bases and J 7 bases, with 14 bases left between them. Germline V gene lookup returns CDR1 SGHRS and CDR2 YFSETQ. The CDR3 sequence is 15 residues long. CDR3 sequence reads: CASSLVAGVGQPQHF. CDR3 DNA: TGCGCCAGCAGCTTGGTGGCAGGGGTTGGCCAGCCCCAGCATTTT.